The rows below give T cell receptor beta chains drawn from one sample of a study of human T cells and chemical hapten exposure. MiXCR was run by TCRdb on the RACE reads, yielding one entry per CDR3 protein. Here the sample spans more than 75,000 distinct CDR3 sequences, roughly a tenth being singletons. The specimen was whole blood, collected in connection with sensitization to the hapten diphenylcyclopropenone (DPC). The receptors shown here come from a woman aged 40 to 50 with alopecia areata. Some clones in this sample may be carry-over from other donors' samples. CDR3s include the opening cysteine and the closing phenylalanine or tryptophan. A D gene is named only where the DNA matches it firmly. The listing skips clone size in some rows; elsewhere it reads once, few, many or a size class.

j_call v_call d_call clone_size cdr3_aa cdr3_nt
TRBJ2-1 TRBV28 NA many CASSARGKHEQFF TGTGCCAGCAGTGCTCGGGGGAAGCATGAGCAGTTCTTC
TRBJ2-7 TRBV6-5 NA few CASSYSSGQPYEQYF TGTGCCAGCAGTTACTCGTCCGGACAGCCCTACGAGCAGTACTTC
TRBJ1-2 TRBV20-1 NA many CSAIIGNYGYTF TGCAGTGCTATAATAGGGAACTATGGCTACACCTTC
TRBJ1-2 TRBV7-9 NA many CASSLAVERGYGYTF TGTGCCAGCAGCTTAGCCGTGGAGCGCGGCTATGGCTACACCTTC
TRBJ1-2 TRBV7-2 NA NA CASSRDRNYGYTF TGTGCCAGCAGCAGAGACAGGAACTATGGCTACACCTTC
TRBJ2-1 TRBV7-2 NA many CASSPTRESNNEQFF TGTGCCAGCAGCCCGACCAGGGAGTCGAACAATGAGCAGTTCTTC
TRBJ2-1 TRBV15 NA many CATSSAGHLNEQFF TGTGCCACCAGCAGTGCAGGACATTTGAATGAGCAGTTCTTC
TRBJ2-7 TRBV28 NA many CASSFGIRGGIYEQYF TGTGCCAGCAGTTTCGGTATCCGTGGAGGGATCTACGAGCAGTACTTC
TRBJ1-5 TRBV12-3/TRBV12-4 TRBD1 few CASLGGGTGGQPQHF TGTGCCAGCCTTGGGGGAGGGACAGGCGGCCAGCCCCAGCATTTT
TRBJ1-5 TRBV28 TRBD1 NA CASSSRTGGMDQPQHF TGTGCCAGCAGTTCCAGGACAGGCGGGATGGATCAGCCCCAGCATTTT
TRBJ2-7 TRBV20-1 TRBD2 few CSVERTSGRQYF TGCAGTGTTGAGAGGACTAGCGGGAGACAGTACTTC
TRBJ2-2 TRBV11-2 NA few CASSLGLVPGELFF TGTGCCAGCAGCTTAGGGCTGGTACCCGGGGAGCTGTTTTTT
TRBJ2-1 TRBV6-5 TRBD1 many CASRQGTGNNEQFF TGTGCCAGCAGGCAAGGGACAGGGAACAATGAGCAGTTCTTC
TRBJ2-5 TRBV3-1 NA many CASSQAGGAETQYF TGTGCCAGCAGCCAAGCGGGGGGCGCAGAGACCCAGTACTTC